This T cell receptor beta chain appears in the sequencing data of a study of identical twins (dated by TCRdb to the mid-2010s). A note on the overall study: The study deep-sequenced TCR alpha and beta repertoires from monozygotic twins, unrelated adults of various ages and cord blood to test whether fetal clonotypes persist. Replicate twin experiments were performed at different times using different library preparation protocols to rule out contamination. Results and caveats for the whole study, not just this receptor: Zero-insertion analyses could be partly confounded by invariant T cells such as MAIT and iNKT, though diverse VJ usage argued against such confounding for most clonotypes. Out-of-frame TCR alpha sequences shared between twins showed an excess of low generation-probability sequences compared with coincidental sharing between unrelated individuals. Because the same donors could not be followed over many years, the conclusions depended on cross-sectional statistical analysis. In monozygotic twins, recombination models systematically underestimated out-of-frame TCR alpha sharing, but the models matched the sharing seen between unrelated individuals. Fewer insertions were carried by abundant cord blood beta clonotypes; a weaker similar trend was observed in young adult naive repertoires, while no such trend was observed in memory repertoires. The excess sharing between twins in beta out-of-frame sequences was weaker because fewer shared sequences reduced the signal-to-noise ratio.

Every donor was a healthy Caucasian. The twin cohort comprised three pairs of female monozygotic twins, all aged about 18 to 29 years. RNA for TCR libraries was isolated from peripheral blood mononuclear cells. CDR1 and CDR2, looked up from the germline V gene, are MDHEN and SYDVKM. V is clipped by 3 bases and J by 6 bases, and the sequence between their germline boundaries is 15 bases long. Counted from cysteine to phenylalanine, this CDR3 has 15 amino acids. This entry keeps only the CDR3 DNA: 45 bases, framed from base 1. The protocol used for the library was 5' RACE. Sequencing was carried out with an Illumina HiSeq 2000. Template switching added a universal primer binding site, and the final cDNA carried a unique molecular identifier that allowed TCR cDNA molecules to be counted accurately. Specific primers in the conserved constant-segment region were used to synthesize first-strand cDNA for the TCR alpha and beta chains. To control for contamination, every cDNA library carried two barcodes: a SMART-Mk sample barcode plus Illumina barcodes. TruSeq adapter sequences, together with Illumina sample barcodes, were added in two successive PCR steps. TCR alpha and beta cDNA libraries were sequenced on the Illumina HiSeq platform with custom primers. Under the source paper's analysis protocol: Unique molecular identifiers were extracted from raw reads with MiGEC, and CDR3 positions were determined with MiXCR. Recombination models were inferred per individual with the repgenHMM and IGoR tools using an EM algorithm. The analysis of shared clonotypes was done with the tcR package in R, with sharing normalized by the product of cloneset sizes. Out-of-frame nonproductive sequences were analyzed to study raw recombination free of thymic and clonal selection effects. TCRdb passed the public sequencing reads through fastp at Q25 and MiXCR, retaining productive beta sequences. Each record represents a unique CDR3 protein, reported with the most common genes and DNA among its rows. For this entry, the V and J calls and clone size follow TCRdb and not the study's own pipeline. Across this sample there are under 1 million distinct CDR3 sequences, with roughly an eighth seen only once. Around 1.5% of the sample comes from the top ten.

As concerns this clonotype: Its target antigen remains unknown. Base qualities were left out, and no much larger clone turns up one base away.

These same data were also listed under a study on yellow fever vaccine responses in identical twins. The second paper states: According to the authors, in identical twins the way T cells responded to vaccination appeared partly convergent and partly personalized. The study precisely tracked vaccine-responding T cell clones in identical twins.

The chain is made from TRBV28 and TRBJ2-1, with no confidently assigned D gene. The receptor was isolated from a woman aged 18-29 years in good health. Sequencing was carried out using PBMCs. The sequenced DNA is TGTGCCAGCAGTTTCCTGCAGGTTGCTCTCAATGAGCAGTTCTTC. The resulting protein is CASSFLQVALNEQFF.